The clone carrying this T cell receptor (beta chain) was recorded a few times. This record comes from a study of blood T cell repertoires in COVID-19. The ends lost 1 base at V and 3 bases at J; junction bases unmatched: 4. Per the germline V gene, CDR1 is SGHDT and CDR2 is YYEEEE. The CDR3 is 15 residues long. Sequenced by immunoSEQ multiplex PCR; TCRdb stores in-frame clones only, minus some. The repertoire has 250,000 to 350,000 clones, more than 75% of them found once; the top ten carry roughly 8%. The source of this sequence is a woman in her fifties or sixties who had recovered from COVID-19. Sequencing used peripheral blood. The chain uses TRBV5-6 and TRBJ2-1; 7 positions agree with TRBD2. This CDR3 is CASSLTGGDYNEQFF. Here the CDR3 DNA reads TGTGCCAGCAGCTTGACGGGGGGTGACTACAATGAGCAGTTCTTC.